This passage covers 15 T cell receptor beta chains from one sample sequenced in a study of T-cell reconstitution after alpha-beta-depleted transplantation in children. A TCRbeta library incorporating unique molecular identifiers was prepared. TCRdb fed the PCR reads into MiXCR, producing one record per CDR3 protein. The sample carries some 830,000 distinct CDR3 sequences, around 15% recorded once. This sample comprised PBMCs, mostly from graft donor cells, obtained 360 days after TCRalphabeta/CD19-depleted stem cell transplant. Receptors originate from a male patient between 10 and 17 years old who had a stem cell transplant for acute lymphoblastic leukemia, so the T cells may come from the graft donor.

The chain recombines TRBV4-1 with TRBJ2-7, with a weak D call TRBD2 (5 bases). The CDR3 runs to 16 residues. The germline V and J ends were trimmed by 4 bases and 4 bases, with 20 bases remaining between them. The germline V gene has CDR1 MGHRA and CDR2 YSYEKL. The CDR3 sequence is CASSLIDAGLTYEQYF. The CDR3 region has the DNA TGCGCCAGCAGCCTAATAGACGCCGGACTCACTTACGAGCAGTACTTC.

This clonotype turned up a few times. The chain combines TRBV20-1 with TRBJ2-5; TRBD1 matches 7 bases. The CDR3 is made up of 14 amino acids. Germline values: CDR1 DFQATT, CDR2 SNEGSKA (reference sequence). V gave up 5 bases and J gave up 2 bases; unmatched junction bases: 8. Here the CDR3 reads CSAPPPGQQETQYF. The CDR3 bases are TGCAGTGCTCCACCACCGGGACAGCAAGAGACCCAGTACTTC.

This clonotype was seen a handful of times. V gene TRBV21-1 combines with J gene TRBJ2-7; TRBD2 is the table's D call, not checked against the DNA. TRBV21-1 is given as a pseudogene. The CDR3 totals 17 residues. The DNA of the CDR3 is TGTGCCAGCATCCGAGGGCCAACCGGGAGTCCCTCCTACGAGCAGTACTTC. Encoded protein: CASIRGPTGSPSYEQYF.

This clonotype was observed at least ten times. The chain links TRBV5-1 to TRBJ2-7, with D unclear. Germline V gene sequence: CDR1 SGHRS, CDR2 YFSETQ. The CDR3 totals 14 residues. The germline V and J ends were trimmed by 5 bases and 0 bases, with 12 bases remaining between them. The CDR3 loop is CASRRAYDSYEQYF. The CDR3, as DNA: TGCGCCAGCAGACGGGCGTACGACTCCTACGAGCAGTACTTC.

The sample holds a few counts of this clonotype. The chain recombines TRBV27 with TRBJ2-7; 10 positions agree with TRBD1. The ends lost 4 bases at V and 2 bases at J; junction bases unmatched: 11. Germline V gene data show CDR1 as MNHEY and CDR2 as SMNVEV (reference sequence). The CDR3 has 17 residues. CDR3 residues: CASSSPLRGQGTYEQYF. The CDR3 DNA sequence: TGTGCCAGCAGTTCCCCCCTCAGGGGACAGGGGACCTACGAGCAGTACTTC.

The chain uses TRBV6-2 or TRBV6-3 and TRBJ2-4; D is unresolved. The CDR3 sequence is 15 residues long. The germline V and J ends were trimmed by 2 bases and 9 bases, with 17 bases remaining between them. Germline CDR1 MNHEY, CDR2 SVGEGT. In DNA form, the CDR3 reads TGTGCCAGCAGTTACCGACATTCGGTTAACGGCATTCAGTACTTC. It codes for CASSYRHSVNGIQYF.

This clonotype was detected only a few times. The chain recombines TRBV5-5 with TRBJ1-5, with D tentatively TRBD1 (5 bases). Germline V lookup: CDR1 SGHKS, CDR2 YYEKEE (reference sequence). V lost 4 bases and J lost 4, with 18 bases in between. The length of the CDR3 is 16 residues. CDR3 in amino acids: CASSKTATTRNQPQHF. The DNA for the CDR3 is TGTGCCAGCAGCAAGACAGCGACTACCCGAAATCAGCCCCAGCATTTT.

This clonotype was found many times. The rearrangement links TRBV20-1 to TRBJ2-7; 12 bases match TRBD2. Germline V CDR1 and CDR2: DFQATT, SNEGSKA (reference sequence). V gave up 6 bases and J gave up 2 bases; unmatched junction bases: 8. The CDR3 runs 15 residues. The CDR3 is CSALRTSGTTYEQYF. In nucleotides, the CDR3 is TGCAGTGCCCTTAGGACTAGCGGGACCACCTACGAGCAGTACTTC.

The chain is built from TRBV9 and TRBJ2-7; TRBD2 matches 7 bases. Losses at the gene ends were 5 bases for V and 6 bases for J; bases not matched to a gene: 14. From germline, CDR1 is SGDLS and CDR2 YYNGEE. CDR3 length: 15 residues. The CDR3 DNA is TGTGCCAGCAGAAGCCCCGGGGGGTCGCCAGGCGAGCAGTACTTC. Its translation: CASRSPGGSPGEQYF.

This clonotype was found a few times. In DNA, the CDR3 is TGCGCCAGCAGCTTGGCCAACTTTGGACTAGCGGGAGTATCTGATGAGCAGTTCTTC. This gives the protein CASSLANFGLAGVSDEQFF. The chain uses TRBV5-1 and TRBJ2-1, with 13 nucleotides matching TRBD2. Germline V gene data show CDR1 as SGHRS and CDR2 as YFSETQ. The CDR3 loop spans 19 amino acids. The V and J ends lost 0 bases and 8 bases, in that order; junction bases with no gene match: 14. The whole variable domain, remainder taken from reference TRBV5-1 and TRBJ2-1, is KAGVTQTPRYLIKTRGQQVTLSCSPISGHRSVSWYQQTPGQGLQFLFEYFSETQRNKGNFPGRFSGRQFSNSRSEMNVSTLELGDSALYLCASSLANFGLAGVSDEQFFGPGTRLTVL.

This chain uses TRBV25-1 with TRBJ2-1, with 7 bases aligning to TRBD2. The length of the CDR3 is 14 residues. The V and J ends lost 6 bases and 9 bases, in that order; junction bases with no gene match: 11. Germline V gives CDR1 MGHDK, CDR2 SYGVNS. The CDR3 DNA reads TGTGCCAGCAGCGAGTGGGGGGGGGTAGGTGAGCAGTTCTTC. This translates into CASSEWGGVGEQFF. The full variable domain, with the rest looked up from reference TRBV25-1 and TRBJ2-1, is EADIYQTPRYLVIGTGKKITLECSQTMGHDKMYWYQQDPGMELHLIHYSYGVNSTEKGDLSSESTVSRIRTEHFPLTLESARPSHTSQYLCASSEWGGVGEQFFGPGTRLTVL.

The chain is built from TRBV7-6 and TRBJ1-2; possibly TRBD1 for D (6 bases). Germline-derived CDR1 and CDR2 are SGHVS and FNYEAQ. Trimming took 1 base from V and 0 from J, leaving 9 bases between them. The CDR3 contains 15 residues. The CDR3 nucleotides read TGTGCCAGCAGCTTAGGGGGGGCATCTAACTATGGCTACACCTTC. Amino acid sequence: CASSLGGASNYGYTF.

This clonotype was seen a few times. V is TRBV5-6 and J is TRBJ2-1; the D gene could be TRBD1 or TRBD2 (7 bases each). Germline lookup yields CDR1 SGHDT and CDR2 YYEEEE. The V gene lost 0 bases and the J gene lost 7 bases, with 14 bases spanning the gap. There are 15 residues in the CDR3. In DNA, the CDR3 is TGTGCCAGCAGCTTGGGACAGGGAGGGTGGAATGAGCAGTTCTTC. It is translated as CASSLGQGGWNEQFF.

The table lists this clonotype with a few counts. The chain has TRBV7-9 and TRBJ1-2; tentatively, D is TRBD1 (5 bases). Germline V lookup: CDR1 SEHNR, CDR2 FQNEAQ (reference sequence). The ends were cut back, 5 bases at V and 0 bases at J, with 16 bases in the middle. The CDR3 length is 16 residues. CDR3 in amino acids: CASSLPWGGTNYGYTF. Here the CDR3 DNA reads TGTGCCAGCAGCCTCCCTTGGGGGGGGACTAACTATGGCTACACCTTC.

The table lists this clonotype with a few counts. CDR3 residues: CASSKNRRDRGRETQYF. CDR3 nucleotide sequence: TGTGCCAGCAGTAAAAATCGCCGGGACAGGGGAAGGGAGACCCAGTACTTC. The rearrangement links TRBV25-1 to TRBJ2-5; the match to TRBD1 covers 10 bases. Germline V gene data show CDR1 as MGHDK and CDR2 as SYGVNS. Trimming cost V 5 bases and J 5 bases; bases outside gene matches: 14. The CDR3 spans 17 residues.